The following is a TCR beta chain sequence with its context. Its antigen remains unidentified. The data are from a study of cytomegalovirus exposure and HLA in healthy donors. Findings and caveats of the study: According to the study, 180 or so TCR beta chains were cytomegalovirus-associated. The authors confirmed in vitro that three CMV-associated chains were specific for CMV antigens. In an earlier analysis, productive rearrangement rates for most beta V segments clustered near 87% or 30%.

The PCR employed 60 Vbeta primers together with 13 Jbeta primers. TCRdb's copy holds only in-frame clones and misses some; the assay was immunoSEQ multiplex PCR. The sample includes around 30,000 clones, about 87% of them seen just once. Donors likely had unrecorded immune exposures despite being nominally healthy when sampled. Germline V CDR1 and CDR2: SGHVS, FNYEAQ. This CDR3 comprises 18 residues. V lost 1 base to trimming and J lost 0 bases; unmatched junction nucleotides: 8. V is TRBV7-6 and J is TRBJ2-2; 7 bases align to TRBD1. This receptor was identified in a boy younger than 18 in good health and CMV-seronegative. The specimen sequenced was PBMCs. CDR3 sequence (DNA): TGTGCCAGCAGCTTAGATAACATCGGGACAGCGAACACCGGGGAGCTGTTTTTT. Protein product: CASSLDNIGTANTGELFF. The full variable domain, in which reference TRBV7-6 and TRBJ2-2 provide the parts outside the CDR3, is GAGVSQSPRYKVTKRGQDVALRCDPISGHVSLYWYRQALGQGPEFLTYFNYEAQQDKSGLPNDRFSAERPEGSISTLTIQRTEQRDSAMYRCASSLDNIGTANTGELFFGEGSRLTVL.